This TCR beta chain was identified in a study of spatial heterogeneity in lung cancer. Documented time point: sample taken at primary tumor resection. MiXCR was run by TCRdb on the 5' RACE reads, yielding one entry per CDR3 protein. The sample shows tens of thousands of distinct CDR3 sequences, 4.5% to 7% of them seen only once. The CDR3 length is 14 residues. Germline V CDR1 and CDR2: DFQATT, SNEGSKA (reference sequence). V was shortened by 6 bases and J by 3 bases, with 15 bases between the two germline ends. This clonotype showed up many times. This rearrangement joins TRBV20-1 to TRBJ1-3; D is possibly TRBD1 (5 bases). Source: PBMCs, taken at surgery. This sequence was found in a male donor with early-stage non-small cell lung cancer. The CDR3, as DNA: TGCAGTGCCCGAAAAGGGGCAGGTGGAAACACCATATATTTT. It encodes CSARKGAGGNTIYF.